This T cell receptor beta chain was identified during a study of shared clonotypes between healthy human individuals. As for the study in general: The composition of the donors was a couple of women and a few men aged 18 to 49.

Using immunoSEQ multiplex PCR, the repertoire was profiled, and TCRdb retains in-frame clones only, with some absent. Of 1,100,000 or so clones in the sample, about 84% were seen once. The CDR3 length is 14 residues. Deletions cut 2 bases from V and 1 base from J, with 8 bases between. CDR1 and CDR2 from the germline V gene are SGHNT and YYREEE (reference sequence). At least ten counts were recorded for this clone. This TCR was sampled from a man between 18 and 35 years old in good health. Some clones in this sample may be carry-over from other donors' samples. The V call is TRBV5-4, the J call TRBJ2-3, with a weak D call TRBD1 (5 bases). Sequenced sample: memory CD4+ T cells from PBMCs. Subset here: CD45RA-negative fraction. The CDR3 sequence: CASSLRRGTDTQYF. CDR3 in DNA: TGTGCCAGCAGCTTACGCAGGGGCACAGATACGCAGTATTTT.